This T cell receptor (beta chain) is from a study of long-term antiretroviral therapy in people with HIV. As for the study in general: Collection dates of the earliest samples fall about a decade before the 2015 immediate-ART recommendation.

The authors ran the immunoSEQ assay, v3.0, at survey level. The data were produced by immunoSEQ multiplex PCR, yet TCRdb's version contains in-frame clones alone and is incomplete. This sample yields 10,000 to 15,000 clones, of which around 82% are seen a single time; approximately 14% belongs to the top ten. Study findings and constraints: Versus controls, repertoires in people with HIV had narrower CDR3 length ranges. Researchers lacked any data on ART adherence, viral resistance or therapy changes.

Germline CDR1 is LNHDA and CDR2 is SQIVND (reference sequence). This CDR3 has 14 residues. The V end was cut by 5 bases, the J end by 6 bases, with 15 bases between. Notes on this clone: Antigen specificity is unknown.

V and J are TRBV19 and TRBJ2-3; possibly TRBD2 for D (6 bases). This clonotype was sampled from a woman under 30 with HIV. The starting material was unsorted PBMCs, obtained 1.3 years after starting antiretroviral therapy. CDR3 sequence reads: CASSVWGLADTQYF. CDR3 DNA: TGTGCCAGTAGTGTTTGGGGTCTAGCGGATACGCAGTATTTT.